Each of the 25 T cell receptor beta chains below was sequenced from the same sample in a study of T cell changes during pregnancy in multiple sclerosis (dated by TCRdb to between 2018 and 2020). Library preparation was by the immunoSEQ multiplex PCR assay. Not all clones reach the TCRdb copy of this immuneACCESS table, which keeps in-frame sequences only. Checked studies attribute under half of the gap to unresolved V genes and leave the rest unexplained. Here the sample has some 81,000 clones; about 92% occur a single time. The ten largest account for roughly 2.6% of the sample. The sample in question was peripheral blood, obtained after pregnancy. The receptors stem from a female donor in good health, enrolled as a control in a pregnancy study.

The chain joins TRBV5-6 to TRBJ1-1; D possibly corresponds to TRBD1 (6 bases). V gave up 5 bases and J gave up 2 bases, with 10 bases separating them. There are 13 residues in the CDR3. CDR1 SGHDT and CDR2 YYEEEE come from the germline V gene. The CDR3 DNA is TGTGCCAGCAGGGGGACAAGAAACACTGAAGCTTTCTTT. It yields the protein CASRGTRNTEAFF.

J is TRBJ2-1 and V is TRBV19, with D maybe TRBD2 (7 bases). V was cut by 5 bases and J by 2 bases, with 16 bases left in between. The CDR3 totals 16 residues. CDR1 and CDR2 (germline): LNHDA, SQIVND (reference sequence). The CDR3 region has the DNA TGTGCCAGTAGTCCCCGCGGGGGCGACGCCTACAATGAGCAGTTCTTC. Translating it yields CASSPRGGDAYNEQFF.

This rearrangement joins TRBV18 to TRBJ2-5; 13 positions match TRBD2. Germline loops: CDR1 KGHSH, CDR2 LQKENI. The CDR3 length is 15 residues. The V segment lost 8 bases and the J segment 1 base; nucleotides outside the gene matches: 4. CDR3 bases: TGTGCCAGCCGGGGGACTAGCGGGATCCAAGAGACCCAGTACTTC. Its translation: CASRGTSGIQETQYF.

This chain uses TRBV27 with TRBJ2-5, with 8 bases lining up with TRBD2. Germline V gives CDR1 MNHEY, CDR2 SMNVEV (reference sequence). Germline trimming cut 5 bases from V and 5 bases from J; bases unmatched to any gene: 13. CDR3 length equals 16 residues. CDR3 residues: CASSPLLTGGPETQYF. DNA for the CDR3: TGTGCCAGCAGTCCGTTGCTAACGGGAGGGCCGGAGACCCAGTACTTC.

The chain joins TRBV6-6 to TRBJ1-3, with D hard to call. Looked up from germline, CDR1 is MNHNY and CDR2 is SVGAGI (reference sequence). Trimming removed 2 bases at V and 0 bases at J, with 8 bases between. The CDR3 runs 15 residues. For the CDR3, the DNA is TGTGCCAGCAGTTACGACCACAGCTCTGGAAACACCATATATTTT. Translating it yields CASSYDHSSGNTIYF.

The genes are TRBV7-8 and TRBJ2-1; tentative D call: TRBD2 (7 bases). V shed 6 bases and J shed 9 bases, with 18 bases lying between them. CDR3 length: 14 amino acids. Germline CDR1 and CDR2: SGHVS and FQNEAQ. The CDR3 DNA is TGTGCCAGCAGACAGGGACGGACGGGGGGTGAGCAGTTCTTC. Translation: CASRQGRTGGEQFF. Complete variable domain (other parts from reference TRBV7-8 and TRBJ2-1): GAGVSQSPRYKVAKRGQDVALRCDPISGHVSLFWYQQALGQGPEFLTYFQNEAQLDKSGLPSDRFFAERPEGSVSTLKIQRTQQEDSAVYLCASRQGRTGGEQFFGPGTRLTVL.

The CDR3 spells CASSEGDNQPQHF. In nucleotides, the CDR3 is TGTGCCAGCAGTGAAGGGGACAATCAGCCCCAGCATTTT. This sequence joins TRBV11-2 and TRBJ1-5; D is possibly TRBD1 (5 bases). Trimming stripped 6 bases from V and 3 bases from J, with 9 bases between. The CDR3 spans 13 residues. Germline CDR1 and CDR2: SGHAT and FQNNGV.

The V and J genes are TRBV5-1 and TRBJ2-5, with D unclear. Germline CDR1 and CDR2: SGHRS and YFSETQ. This CDR3 region has 13 residues. The ends were cut back, 5 bases at V and 3 bases at J, with 11 bases in the middle. CDR3 region: CASRDPGEETQYF. The DNA for the CDR3 is TGCGCCAGCAGAGATCCAGGTGAAGAGACCCAGTACTTC. Combining the CDR3 with reference TRBV5-1 and TRBJ2-5 gives the whole variable domain KAGVTQTPRYLIKTRGQQVTLSCSPISGHRSVSWYQQTPGQGLQFLFEYFSETQRNKGNFPGRFSGRQFSNSRSEMNVSTLELGDSALYLCASRDPGEETQYFGPGTRLLVL.

This clone was observed a single time. This sequence joins TRBV7-9 and TRBJ2-1, with D possibly matching TRBD1 (5 bases). Germline-derived CDR1 and CDR2 are SEHNR and FQNEAQ (reference sequence). Trimming cost V 5 bases and J 4 bases, with 18 bases left between them. This CDR3 spans 16 amino acids. CDR3 in DNA: TGTGCCAGCAGCCGCGTCAGGGCGAACTTTTACAATGAGCAGTTCTTC. This encodes CASSRVRANFYNEQFF. Filled out from reference TRBV7-9 and TRBJ2-1, the complete variable domain reads DTGVSQNPRHKITKRGQNVTFRCDPISEHNRLYWYRQTLGQGPEFLTYFQNEAQLEKSRLLSDRFSAERPKGSFSTLEIQRTEQGDSAMYLCASSRVRANFYNEQFFGPGTRLTVL.

The chain couples TRBV5-6 to TRBJ2-5; 7 bases agree with TRBD2. CDR1 SGHDT and CDR2 YYEEEE come from the germline V gene. This CDR3 has 16 residues. Trimming cost V 0 bases and J 0 bases; bases outside gene matches: 5. The CDR3 DNA sequence: TGTGCCAGCAGCTTGGTGTGGCGGGGGAACCAAGAGACCCAGTACTTC. Translated: CASSLVWRGNQETQYF.

This chain uses TRBV5-7 with TRBJ2-4; D might be TRBD1 (5 bases). TRBV5-7 is an open reading frame whose function is uncertain. The CDR3 totals 19 residues. V lost 4 bases and J lost 0, with 23 bases in between. CDR3 bases: TGTGCCAGCAGCCGCCCTTTACGGTGGCAGGGCCTAGCCAAAAACATTCAGTACTTC. This codes for CASSRPLRWQGLAKNIQYF.

Written as DNA, the CDR3 is TGTGCCAGCAGCTTCTCGGGGGGGGCGGATACGCAGTATTTT. It is translated as CASSFSGGADTQYF. The chain combines TRBV11-3 with TRBJ2-3; the match to TRBD2 covers 8 bases. Looked up from germline, CDR1 is SGHNT and CDR2 is YENEEA. V lost 3 bases and J lost 6; bases outside the gene matches: 5. The CDR3 length is 14 residues.

The gene calls are TRBV28 and TRBJ2-7; a possible D gene is TRBD2 (6 bases). Germline V gene sequence: CDR1 MDHEN, CDR2 SYDVKM. Trimming took off 5 bases at V and 7 bases at J, with 9 bases between the two ends. The CDR3 sequence is 11 residues long. The CDR3 coding sequence is TGTGCCAGCAGTCGGGAGCGGGAGCAGTACTTC. Amino acids: CASSREREQYF.

The chain couples TRBV5-1 to TRBJ2-3, with TRBD2 matching over 8 bases. Germline-derived CDR1 and CDR2 are SGHRS and YFSETQ. With 1 base clipped from V and 1 base from J, the junction kept 2 bases outside the gene matches. The CDR3 extends over 15 amino acids. For the CDR3, the DNA is TGCGCCAGCAGCTTGATTAGCGGGGGCACAGATACGCAGTATTTT. Translating gives CASSLISGGTDTQYF.

This chain links TRBV6-6 with TRBJ2-5; 9 nucleotides line up with TRBD1. This CDR3 is 13 amino acids long. The V and J ends lost 7 bases and 5 bases, in that order; junction bases with no gene match: 5. Looked up from germline, CDR1 is MNHNY and CDR2 is SVGAGI (reference sequence). The chain's CDR3 is CASIKQGAETQYF. DNA of the CDR3: TGTGCCAGCATTAAACAGGGGGCGGAGACCCAGTACTTC.

This chain links TRBV27 with TRBJ1-5, with D uncertain. This CDR3 is 15 amino acids long. The germline V gene has CDR1 MNHEY and CDR2 SMNVEV (reference sequence). Trimming shortened V by 6 bases and J by 0 bases, and 12 bases separated the two germline ends. CDR3 sequence: CASSPRSNSNQPQHF. In DNA form, the CDR3 reads TGTGCCAGCAGCCCCCGTAGTAATAGCAATCAGCCCCAGCATTTT.

The genes are TRBV14 and TRBJ2-7; no definite D call. V was shortened by 4 bases and J by 6 bases, with 10 bases between the two germline ends. This CDR3 has 12 amino acids. Germline V lookup: CDR1 SGHDN, CDR2 FVKESK. The CDR3 bases are TGTGCCAGCAGCCGAGGATGGGTCGAGCAGTACTTC. Amino acid sequence: CASSRGWVEQYF.

In this sample, this clone turned up once. V usage is TRBV28 and J usage is TRBJ2-3; 10 positions agree with TRBD2. The CDR3 loop spans 15 amino acids. V gave up 2 bases and J gave up 3 bases; unmatched junction bases: 2. Germline CDR1 reads MDHEN; CDR2 reads SYDVKM. The CDR3 here is CASSLPSGSTDTQYF. CDR3 nucleotide sequence: TGTGCCAGCAGTTTACCTAGCGGGAGTACAGATACGCAGTATTTT.

This clone occurred once. The chain combines TRBV19 with TRBJ2-7; 8 bases line up with TRBD1. CDR3 size: 13 residues. J was trimmed by 3 bases and V by 5 bases; bases with no gene match: 3. Germline lookup yields CDR1 LNHDA and CDR2 SQIVND (reference sequence). DNA of the CDR3: TGTGCCAGTAGTTTGGACAGGGACTACGAGCAGTACTTC. As protein: CASSLDRDYEQYF.

In its sample, this clone was seen once. The chain couples TRBV10-3 to TRBJ2-1; no firm D call. This CDR3 has 13 amino acids. Trimming cost V 6 bases and J 9 bases, with 15 bases left between them. Germline assignment: CDR1 ENHRY and CDR2 SYGVKD. This CDR3 reads CAISQQPNGEQFF. In nucleotides, the CDR3 is TGTGCCATCAGCCAACAGCCGAACGGTGAGCAGTTCTTC.

This clone was observed a single time. The rearrangement joins TRBV4-2 to TRBJ2-3; D possibly corresponds to TRBD2 (5 bases). The CDR3 is made up of 16 amino acids. The V end lost 0 bases, the J end lost 1 base, and 11 bases lay between the germline ends. Germline-derived CDR1 and CDR2 are LGHNA and YNFKEQ. The CDR3 reads CASSQDRAGGTDTQYF. CDR3 DNA: TGTGCCAGCAGCCAAGATCGGGCGGGTGGCACAGATACGCAGTATTTT.

The chain links TRBV2 to TRBJ2-7; D possibly corresponds to TRBD1 (6 bases). The V gene's germline CDR1 is SNHLY and CDR2 FYNNEI. CDR3 length: 15 amino acids. V dropped 6 bases and J dropped 2 bases, with 17 bases sitting between them. CDR3 protein: CASSRGTTPPYEQYF. CDR3 sequence (DNA): TGTGCCAGCAGCCGAGGGACAACCCCTCCCTACGAGCAGTACTTC.

The chain is built from TRBV25-1 and TRBJ2-1; TRBD2 aligns across 9 bases. The CDR3 contains 17 residues. The trim removed 4 bases at V and 6 bases at J, leaving 13 bases unmatched. Per germline, CDR1 MGHDK and CDR2 SYGVNS. CDR3 residues: CASSVRGAGGRSNEQFF. CDR3 coding DNA: TGTGCCAGCAGTGTCCGGGGGGCGGGAGGGCGGAGCAATGAGCAGTTCTTC.

This chain uses TRBV20-1 with TRBJ1-2; D possibly corresponds to TRBD1 (5 bases). The CDR3 is made up of 11 amino acids. Germline assignment: CDR1 DFQATT and CDR2 SNEGSKA (reference sequence). CDR3 nucleotides: TGCACCCTTGGGGGGGGTAATGGCTACACCTTC. It translates to CTLGGGNGYTF.

The V call is TRBV7-8, the J call TRBJ2-7, with D uncertain. Trimming shortened V by 5 bases and J by 3 bases, and 23 bases separated the two germline ends. The CDR3 consists of 17 residues. Germline V gives CDR1 SGHVS, CDR2 FQNEAQ. The CDR3 DNA reads as TGTGCCAGCAGCCCTCCCGAAGTGTTCCTTTCAGTCTACGAGCAGTACTTC. Amino acids: CASSPPEVFLSVYEQYF. The whole variable domain, filled in from reference TRBV7-8 and TRBJ2-7, reads GAGVSQSPRYKVAKRGQDVALRCDPISGHVSLFWYQQALGQGPEFLTYFQNEAQLDKSGLPSDRFFAERPEGSVSTLKIQRTQQEDSAVYLCASSPPEVFLSVYEQYFGPGTRLTVT.